The T cell receptor beta chain described here comes from a study of cytomegalovirus exposure and HLA in healthy donors. Whole-study context: According to later analysis, the same platform produced the roughly 110 validation and around 730 first-cohort repertoires.

Study-level findings and limits: In vitro assays verified that a few CMV-associated chains recognized CMV antigens specifically. The tendency of first-cohort TCR clusters to co-occur in the roughly 130 validation repertoires emerged from a later analysis.

Turning to this clone: What it recognizes is unknown.

This CDR3 contains 14 residues. Trimming cost V 3 bases and J 1 base, with 10 bases left between them. Germline V gives CDR1 LNHDA, CDR2 SQIVND (reference sequence). Using immunoSEQ multiplex PCR, the repertoire was profiled, and TCRdb retains in-frame clones only, with some absent. The sample includes about 240,000 clones, about 90% of them seen just once. Sequencing was done on a sample of PBMCs. This clonotype originated in a woman under 40 in good health and CMV-seropositive. The V and J genes are TRBV19 and TRBJ2-7, with D perhaps TRBD1 (5 bases). The CDR3 DNA reads TGTGCCAGTAGTATTTTTGACAGTTCCTACGAGCAGTACTTC. Translation gives CASSIFDSSYEQYF.